This T cell receptor (beta chain) was recovered during a study of T cells in localized non-small cell lung cancer. Study results and limitations: In the blood, greater T cell density corresponded to longer overall survival. A single tumor region was sequenced, leaving heterogeneity possible. Detection in adjacent lung was observed for a median around 55 of the top 100 tumor clones. Adjacent uninvolved lung tissue had the highest T cell clonality, exceeding tumor.

In this sample, this clone is large. The antigen remains unidentified. J was trimmed by 2 bases and V by 5 bases; bases with no gene match: 7. Per the germline V gene, CDR1 is SGHNT and CDR2 is YENEEA. The length of the CDR3 is 15 residues. Libraries were prepared by immunoSEQ multiplex PCR; TCRdb keeps only in-frame clonotypes and omits some of them. The table includes roughly 2,600 clones, approximately 23% detected once. The clonotype was recovered from a male donor at least 60 years old with stage II lung adenocarcinoma. Sequenced material: lung tumor tissue, taken before any cancer treatment. This chain links TRBV11-3 with TRBJ2-7, with 9 positions matching TRBD1. CDR3 amino acids: CASSPLDRGTYEQYF. CDR3 nucleotide sequence: TGTGCCAGCAGCCCGCTGGACAGGGGTACCTACGAGCAGTACTTC.